The TCR beta chain described here comes from a study of T cell changes during pregnancy in multiple sclerosis. This table comes from immunoSEQ multiplex PCR, and its TCRdb copy is limited to in-frame clones, with some not included. The profile shows some 25,000 clones, 70% to 90% of them singletons. The germline V gene encodes CDR1 SNHLY and CDR2 FYNNEI. The CDR3 sequence is 16 residues long. V gave up 5 bases and J gave up 1 base, with 15 bases separating them. This TCR came from a female donor in good health, enrolled as a control in a pregnancy study. The sample in question was CD4+ T cells from peripheral blood mononuclear cells, obtained in the second trimester of pregnancy. The chain couples TRBV2 to TRBJ1-5; D is possibly TRBD1 (5 bases). The CDR3 spells CASSFGTALSNQPQHF. For the CDR3, the DNA is TGTGCCAGCAGTTTCGGGACTGCTCTCAGCAATCAGCCCCAGCATTTT.